These 5 T cell receptor beta chains came from one sample sequenced in a study of T cell responses to AZD1222 COVID-19 vaccine. Here immunoSEQ multiplex PCR was the method, and the copy in TCRdb shows in-frame clones only, minus some. The data show over 130,000 clones, around 92% seen once. The specimen was peripheral blood, collected 28 days after the second AZD1222 dose. These receptors were taken from an adult who received the AZD1222 COVID-19 vaccine.

Only one count was recorded for this clone. The rearrangement joins TRBV7-3 to TRBJ2-1, with D uncertain. Trimming left V 1 base short and J 12 bases short, with 13 bases between. Germline V lookup: CDR1 SGHTA, CDR2 FQGTGA. This CDR3 contains 13 residues. This CDR3 is CASSLNSRSGQFF. Here the CDR3 DNA reads TGTGCCAGCAGCTTAAATTCCCGATCCGGGCAGTTCTTC.

V usage is TRBV4-3 and J usage is TRBJ1-1; D unclear. Per the germline V gene, CDR1 is LGHNA and CDR2 is YSLEER. CDR3 length: 15 amino acids. The germline V and J ends were trimmed by 0 bases and 4 bases, with 12 bases remaining between them. The CDR3 DNA reads TGCGCCAGCAGCCAAGAGCCGGGCTGGGGCACTGAAGCTTTCTTT. Translated, it gives CASSQEPGWGTEAFF.

This clone was observed once. The chain links TRBV3-1 (or the pseudogene TRBV3-2) to TRBJ1-2; D might be TRBD1 (5 bases). V gave up 5 bases and J gave up 4 bases, with 20 bases separating them. The CDR3 extends over 16 amino acids. Germline CDR1 reads LGHDT; CDR2 reads YNNKEL (reference sequence). The CDR3 DNA reads as TGTGCCAGCAGCTTAGGGACTACCGGGGCCGCCTATGGCTACACCTTC. Its protein product is CASSLGTTGAAYGYTF.

The V gene is TRBV13, the J gene TRBJ2-7; D possibly corresponds to TRBD1 (6 bases). Germline V gives CDR1 PRHDT, CDR2 FYEKMQ (reference sequence). The CDR3 loop spans 15 amino acids. Trimming took off 5 bases at V and 6 bases at J, with 20 bases between the two ends. CDR3 nucleotides: TGTGCCAGCAGCCTCGCCCCAGGGGTAGGGCTCGAGCAGTACTTC. Translating gives CASSLAPGVGLEQYF.

The rearrangement uses TRBV29-1 and TRBJ1-1; D might be TRBD1 (5 bases). V shed 6 bases and J shed 8 bases, with 16 bases lying between them. The CDR3 length is 12 residues. The germline V gene has CDR1 SQVTM and CDR2 ANQGSEA. The CDR3 is CSVRVDINEAFF. In DNA form, the CDR3 reads TGCAGCGTCAGGGTAGATATTAACGAAGCTTTCTTT.